Below are 12 T cell receptor beta chains sequenced from a single sample in a study of shared clonotypes between healthy human individuals. Clones were sequenced by immunoSEQ multiplex PCR, and TCRdb holds only the in-frame ones, with some missing. The table records about 490,000 clones, approximately 82% of them present only once. The sample taken for sequencing was PBMCs. These receptors originate from a woman between 40 and 55 years old in good health. Some clones in this sample may be carry-over from other donors' samples.

The genes are TRBV5-1 and TRBJ2-5, with D tentatively TRBD1 (6 bases). The CDR3 loop spans 14 amino acids. Germline assignment: CDR1 SGHRS and CDR2 YFSETQ. V lost 2 bases and J lost 2, with 10 bases in between. The CDR3 DNA follows: TGCGCCAGCAGCTTTGGACAGAGACAAGAGACCCAGTACTTC. Amino acids: CASSFGQRQETQYF.

The chain uses TRBV5-6 and TRBJ2-7; 10 positions match TRBD2. Per the germline V gene, CDR1 is SGHDT and CDR2 is YYEEEE. Losses at the gene ends were 1 base for V and 3 bases for J; bases not matched to a gene: 10. The CDR3 consists of 17 residues. Written as DNA, the CDR3 is TGTGCCAGCAGCTTGTGGGCTAGCGGGGGCACACTCTACGAGCAGTACTTC. Residues: CASSLWASGGTLYEQYF.

The V gene is TRBV18, the J gene TRBJ2-7, with D hard to call. The germline V gene has CDR1 KGHSH and CDR2 LQKENI. The CDR3 spans 15 residues. Trimming removed 5 bases at V and 6 bases at J, with 20 bases between. CDR3 residues: CASSESRHGSSEQYF. CDR3 nucleotides: TGTGCCAGCTCAGAGTCGCGACACGGGTCTTCCGAGCAGTACTTC.

This sequence joins TRBV15 and TRBJ2-7, with 10 bases aligning to TRBD2. This CDR3 spans 16 amino acids. Losses at the gene ends were 3 bases for V and 0 bases for J; bases not matched to a gene: 5. The V gene's germline CDR1 is LNHNV and CDR2 YYDKDF (reference sequence). The CDR3: CATSSGTSATSYEQYF. The CDR3 nucleotides read TGTGCCACCAGCAGTGGGACTAGCGCTACCTCCTACGAGCAGTACTTC.

Only one count was recorded for this clone. The chain's CDR3 is CASSPGTGRGYTF. The CDR3 bases are TGTGCCAGCAGCCCGGGGACAGGGCGAGGCTACACCTTC. The chain employs TRBV7-2 and TRBJ1-2, with TRBD1 matching over 9 bases. Germline assignment: CDR1 SGHTA and CDR2 FQGNSA. Trimming took 5 bases from V and 8 from J; bases not matched to a gene: 6. This CDR3 has 13 amino acids.

The chain is built from TRBV10-1 and TRBJ2-2; no definite D call. Germline V gives CDR1 WNHNN, CDR2 SYGVQD (reference sequence). Trimming pared 5 bases from V and 0 bases from J, leaving 7 bases between. The CDR3 has 14 residues. The CDR3 DNA reads as TGCGCCAGCAGTCAACAACCGAACACCGGGGAGCTGTTTTTT. This encodes CASSQQPNTGELFF.

The gene calls are TRBV5-1 and TRBJ2-3; D perhaps matches TRBD1 (5 bases). This CDR3 comprises 16 residues. Germline CDR1 reads SGHRS; CDR2 reads YFSETQ. With 3 bases removed from V and 0 bases from J, the gap between germline ends came to 14 bases. DNA for the CDR3: TGCGCCAGCAGCTGGTTGGGGCGACCTAGCACAGATACGCAGTATTTT. It encodes CASSWLGRPSTDTQYF.

The chain couples TRBV7-2 to TRBJ2-3, with 9 bases lining up with TRBD2. Germline-derived CDR1 and CDR2 are SGHTA and FQGNSA. After removal of 5 bases from V and 1 base from J, the junction contained 4 bases not matched to a gene. This CDR3 is 15 amino acids long. As DNA, the CDR3 is TGTGCCAGCAGCGCTAGCGGGACACGCACAGATACGCAGTATTTT. This sequence encodes CASSASGTRTDTQYF.

Concerning this clone itself: This likely stems from a read error, as it lies one base from a far larger clone. This chain links TRBV5-1 with TRBJ2-7; 11 bases match TRBD2. CDR3 length: 18 amino acids. Germline assignment: CDR1 SGHRS and CDR2 YFSETQ. CDR3 sequence reads: CAGSLVASGRTTPYEQYF. CDR3 sequence (DNA): TGCGCCGGCAGCTTGGTGGCTAGCGGGAGGACCACTCCTTACGAGCAGTACTTC.

The gene calls are TRBV6-5 and TRBJ1-1, with a weak D call TRBD1 (5 bases). CDR3 length: 12 amino acids. Germline values: CDR1 MNHEY, CDR2 SVGAGI. Trimming shortened V by 6 bases and J by 10 bases, and 15 bases separated the two germline ends. CDR3 sequence: CASSPGGGVAFF. The CDR3 DNA is TGTGCCAGCAGCCCGGGGGGAGGTGTAGCTTTCTTT.

This chain joins TRBV7-9 and TRBJ1-1; TRBD1 matches at 7 bases. The ends lost 6 bases at V and 1 base at J; junction bases unmatched: 2. This CDR3 has 13 amino acids. The germline gives CDR1 SEHNR, CDR2 FQNEAQ (reference sequence). CDR3 loop: CASRGTENTEAFF. The CDR3 nucleotides read TGTGCCAGCAGGGGGACAGAGAACACTGAAGCTTTCTTT.

The V and J genes are TRBV28 and TRBJ2-3, with 10 bases matching TRBD2. There are 16 residues in the CDR3. Trimming took 5 bases from V and 3 from J; bases not matched to a gene: 8. Germline values: CDR1 MDHEN, CDR2 SYDVKM. The CDR3, as DNA: TGTGCCAGCAGTCCCCTACTAGCGGGATCGACAGATACGCAGTATTTT. It is translated as CASSPLLAGSTDTQYF.